This note documents a single T cell receptor beta chain sequence. Its matching antigen is unknown. The V end lost 0 bases, the J end lost 0 bases, and 6 bases lay between the germline ends. The CDR3 sequence is 13 residues long. Germline CDR1 and CDR2: GTSNPN and SVGIG (reference sequence). Lamina propria and intraepithelial lymphocytes were released by processing graft tissue. The data belong to a study of graft-versus-host responses after intestinal transplantation. Study details: Each recipient received a multivisceral, liver-intestinal, or isolated intestinal graft. The study gave all recipients anti-thymocyte globulin induction, then tacrolimus and steroids for 2 to 3 years. Study conclusions and caveats: Recipient marrow showed GvH clones, some seen first in ileum or blood. After transplant, early declines in HvG clones were associated with peak levels of circulating GvH clones.

Data came from immunoSEQ multiplex PCR; TCRdb stores just in-frame clones and leaves some out. The sample contains around 2,000 clones, roughly nine tenths of which appear only once. The chain links TRBV30 to TRBJ2-7, with D hard to call. This receptor was identified in a human patient who received an intestinal transplant, so some T cells may come from the graft donor. The source material was ileum tissue, sampled around 74 days after transplant. CDR3 in amino acids: CAWSVFSSYEQYF. CDR3 DNA sequence: TGTGCCTGGAGTGTATTCAGCTCCTACGAGCAGTACTTC.